Below, 29 T cell receptor beta chains from the same sample are listed, as sequenced in a study of lymphopenia after photon versus proton radiotherapy. Measured with immunoSEQ multiplex PCR; TCRdb has only the in-frame clones, and not every one. The sample yields 160,000 or so clones, about nine tenths seen once. The specimen was peripheral blood, collected from a patient treated with photon-based radiotherapy. The receptors were gathered from a man aged 50 to 60 with gastric cancer.

This rearrangement joins TRBV7-6 to TRBJ2-7, with 7 bases matching TRBD1. Losses at the gene ends were 5 bases for V and 3 bases for J; bases not matched to a gene: 7. CDR1 and CDR2 from the germline V gene are SGHVS and FNYEAQ. This CDR3 is 14 amino acids long. CDR3 nucleotide sequence: TGTGCCAGCAGCCCTCGACAGGGCGACTACGAGCAGTACTTC. Translated, it gives CASSPRQGDYEQYF.

The V call is TRBV19, the J call TRBJ2-1; D might be TRBD1 or TRBD2, each matching 6 bases. The germline V gene encodes CDR1 LNHDA and CDR2 SQIVND (reference sequence). The CDR3 is 14 residues long. V lost 3 bases and J 3 bases, leaving 9 bases between the germline ends. The CDR3 nucleotides read TGTGCCAGTAGTATGGGGGGCTTCTACAATGAGCAGTTCTTC. Translation: CASSMGGFYNEQFF. The entire variable domain, with the rest obtained from reference TRBV19 and TRBJ2-1, is as follows: DGGITQSPKYLFRKEGQNVTLSCEQNLNHDAMYWYRQDPGQGLRLIYYSQIVNDFQKGDIAEGYSVSREKKESFPLTVTSAQKNPTAFYLCASSMGGFYNEQFFGPGTRLTVL.

CDR3 nucleotide sequence: TGTGCCAGCAGTTTAATCGGTGGCGCCCGAGAGGAAAAACTGTTTTTT. Translating it yields CASSLIGGAREEKLFF. The V call is TRBV28, the J call TRBJ1-4, with D hard to call. The V gene lost 2 bases and the J gene lost 8 bases, with 18 bases spanning the gap. The germline V gene has CDR1 MDHEN and CDR2 SYDVKM. The CDR3 runs to 16 residues.

The rearrangement links TRBV5-6 to TRBJ2-5; 9 bases match TRBD1. V shed 3 bases and J 4 bases; nucleotides not matched to a gene: 7. Germline V gene sequence: CDR1 SGHDT, CDR2 YYEEEE. The CDR3 is made up of 15 amino acids. CDR3 DNA: TGTGCCAGCAGCTCACAGGGGGCGAGGGGAGAGACCCAGTACTTC. Residues: CASSSQGARGETQYF.

The V gene is TRBV6-6, the J gene TRBJ2-7; 10 bases match TRBD1. The trim removed 6 bases at V and 5 bases at J, leaving 10 bases unmatched. There are 15 residues in the CDR3. CDR1 is MNHNY and CDR2 is SVGAGI in the germline V gene (reference sequence). CDR3 loop: CASSPAADRGNEQYF. CDR3 bases: TGTGCCAGCAGCCCGGCTGCGGACAGGGGGAACGAGCAGTACTTC.

The rearrangement joins TRBV30 to TRBJ2-1; 8 bases match TRBD1. The V gene's germline CDR1 is GTSNPN and CDR2 SVGIG (reference sequence). The CDR3 totals 16 residues. V lost 2 bases and J lost 1; bases outside the gene matches: 7. This CDR3 is CAWSSTGGRSYNEQFF. DNA of the CDR3: TGTGCCTGGAGTTCCACAGGGGGGAGATCCTACAATGAGCAGTTCTTC.

The rearrangement uses TRBV5-5 and TRBJ2-7, with 8 bases that match TRBD1. Germline V gives CDR1 SGHKS, CDR2 YYEKEE (reference sequence). The trim removed 6 bases at V and 1 base at J, leaving 3 bases unmatched. The CDR3 loop spans 13 amino acids. CDR3 protein: CASTTGGSYEQYF. The CDR3 DNA follows: TGTGCCAGCACCACAGGGGGTTCCTACGAGCAGTACTTC. The whole variable domain, remainder taken from reference TRBV5-5 and TRBJ2-7, is DAGVTQSPTHLIKTRGQQVTLRCSPISGHKSVSWYQQVLGQGPQFIFQYYEKEERGRGNFPDRFSARQFPNYSSELNVNALLLGDSALYLCASTTGGSYEQYFGPGTRLTVT.

This chain connects TRBV11-3 to TRBJ2-3; 8 nucleotides line up with TRBD1. The CDR3 is 15 amino acids. Per germline, CDR1 SGHNT and CDR2 YENEEA. V was pared by 0 bases and J by 3 bases, with 2 bases of the junction left unmatched. This CDR3 reads CASSLEGQETDTQYF. The CDR3 nucleotides read TGTGCCAGCAGCTTAGAGGGACAGGAGACAGATACGCAGTATTTT. Full variable domain (remainder filled in from reference TRBV11-3 and TRBJ2-3): EAGVVQSPRYKIIEKKQPVAFWCNPISGHNTLYWYLQNLGQGPELLIRYENEEAVDDSQLPKDRFSAERLKGVDSTLKIQPAELGDSAVYLCASSLEGQETDTQYFGPGTRLTVL.

V usage is TRBV4-3 and J usage is TRBJ1-2; a weak D match, TRBD1 (6 bases). Germline CDR1 reads LGHNA; CDR2 reads YSLEER. Trimming stripped 1 base from V and 0 bases from J, with 12 bases between. The CDR3 is made up of 16 amino acids. The CDR3 loop is CASSQVGTRANYGYTF. Here the CDR3 DNA reads TGCGCCAGCAGCCAAGTTGGGACACGGGCTAACTATGGCTACACCTTC.

V gene TRBV13 combines with J gene TRBJ2-7, with 11 bases that match TRBD2. The CDR3 runs to 14 residues. The J segment lost 7 bases and the V segment lost 5 bases, leaving 7 bases of the junction unmatched. Germline loops: CDR1 PRHDT, CDR2 FYEKMQ (reference sequence). CDR3 sequence: CASSLSGRAREQYF. CDR3 DNA: TGTGCCAGCAGCCTTAGCGGGAGGGCCCGGGAGCAGTACTTC.

The chain has TRBV2 and TRBJ2-5; 11 nucleotides match TRBD2. Trimming cost V 5 bases and J 4 bases; bases outside gene matches: 6. The V gene's germline CDR1 is SNHLY and CDR2 FYNNEI. This CDR3 has 15 amino acids. In nucleotides, the CDR3 is TGTGCCAGCAGTTTACTAGCGGGAGAGACAGAGACCCAGTACTTC. Its protein product is CASSLLAGETETQYF.

The V gene is TRBV5-1, the J gene TRBJ2-1, with TRBD2 matching 10 bases. V lost 5 bases to trimming and J lost 5 bases; unmatched junction nucleotides: 10. The V gene's germline CDR1 is SGHRS and CDR2 YFSETQ. The CDR3 runs to 16 residues. This CDR3 reads CASSLTSGRGDNEQFF. CDR3 sequence (DNA): TGCGCCAGCAGTCTCACCAGCGGGAGGGGAGACAATGAGCAGTTCTTC.

The chain uses TRBV4-2 and TRBJ1-1; the D is unclear. The V gene lost 0 bases and the J gene lost 0 bases, with 8 bases spanning the gap. This CDR3 has 15 residues. Germline assignment: CDR1 LGHNA and CDR2 YNFKEQ. The CDR3 loop is CASSQDGRLNTEAFF. CDR3 sequence (DNA): TGTGCCAGCAGCCAAGATGGACGTCTGAACACTGAAGCTTTCTTT.

The rearrangement uses TRBV15 and TRBJ2-4; 8 nucleotides agree with TRBD1. The CDR3 consists of 17 residues. Trimming cost V 0 bases and J 3 bases; bases outside gene matches: 7. Germline-derived CDR1 and CDR2 are LNHNV and YYDKDF (reference sequence). CDR3 in amino acids: CATSRDRGPLVKNIQYF. CDR3 DNA sequence: TGTGCCACCAGCAGAGACAGGGGGCCCTTAGTCAAAAACATTCAGTACTTC.

The rearrangement joins TRBV28 to TRBJ1-1; 9 bases align to TRBD1. Germline CDR1 reads MDHEN; CDR2 reads SYDVKM. The junction had 7 bases not matched to a gene; V was cut back by 2 bases and J by 6 bases. CDR3 length: 15 amino acids. The CDR3 sequence: CASSLGTGKVPEAFF. In DNA form, the CDR3 reads TGTGCCAGCAGTTTAGGGACAGGGAAAGTCCCTGAAGCTTTCTTT.

This sequence joins TRBV7-9 and TRBJ2-7; TRBD2 might be the D (7 bases). V was pared by 1 base and J by 5 bases, with 15 bases between. The germline CDR1 and CDR2 sequences are SEHNR and FQNEAQ (reference sequence). This CDR3 comprises 15 residues. The CDR3 bases are TGTGCCAGCAGCTTAGGCGGGGGCTCGTTCGACGAGCAGTACTTC. It codes for CASSLGGGSFDEQYF.

In DNA form, the CDR3 reads TGTGCCAGCAGCGTAGGAGGGACTAGCGGGGGGGAAGAGACCCAGTACTTC. This translates into CASSVGGTSGGEETQYF. The J gene is TRBJ2-5, the V gene TRBV9; 16 bases match TRBD2. CDR3 length: 17 residues. Germline V CDR1 and CDR2: SGDLS, YYNGEE. V gave up 0 bases and J gave up 3 bases; unmatched junction bases: 2.

V and J are TRBV28 and TRBJ2-3; the match to TRBD1 covers 11 bases. The CDR3 consists of 18 residues. V was clipped by 2 bases and J by 5 bases; unmatched bases: 12. CDR1 and CDR2 from the germline V gene are MDHEN and SYDVKM. The CDR3 DNA is TGTGCCAGCAGTTTAATCGGACAGGGGGCGTGGAGTGAAGATACGCAGTATTTT. As protein: CASSLIGQGAWSEDTQYF.

The V gene is TRBV2, the J gene TRBJ2-3; the D gene is possibly TRBD2 (6 bases). Trimming cost V 3 bases and J 4 bases, with 14 bases left between them. In germline, CDR1 is SNHLY, CDR2 FYNNEI. The CDR3 extends over 15 amino acids. CDR3 sequence reads: CASSDGGDGADTQYF. CDR3 nucleotides: TGTGCCAGCAGTGACGGGGGAGACGGGGCAGATACGCAGTATTTT.

The chain has TRBV7-2 and TRBJ1-1, with no clear D. This CDR3 is 14 amino acids long. V dropped 1 base and J dropped 1 base, with 7 bases sitting between them. Germline V gene lookup returns CDR1 SGHTA and CDR2 FQGNSA. The CDR3 spells CASSLVNENTEAFF. DNA for the CDR3: TGTGCCAGCAGCTTAGTCAACGAGAACACTGAAGCTTTCTTT.

The gene calls are TRBV21-1 and TRBJ1-5. TRBV21-1 is labeled a pseudogene. CDR3 length: 18 residues. CDR3 in amino acids: CASSKSPRGGGGNQPQHF. Here the CDR3 DNA reads TGTGCCAGCAGCAAAAGCCCTCGGGGGGGCGGAGGCAATCAGCCCCAGCATTTT.

The chain carries TRBV6-5 and TRBJ1-2; D not resolved. Trimming stripped 2 bases from V and 6 bases from J, with 10 bases between. Germline-derived CDR1 and CDR2 are MNHEY and SVGAGI. This CDR3 contains 13 residues. In DNA form, the CDR3 reads TGTGCCAGCAGTTACGTTAGTGGGAATGGCTACACCTTC. Its translation is CASSYVSGNGYTF.

The genes are TRBV29-1 and TRBJ2-2, with D maybe TRBD2 (7 bases). The CDR3 length is 14 residues. Germline assignment: CDR1 SQVTM and CDR2 ANQGSEA. V shed 5 bases and J shed 6 bases, with 16 bases lying between them. The DNA of the CDR3 is TGCAGCGTTAGGGGGGGCGCCTTAGCCGGGGAGCTGTTTTTT. Translating gives CSVRGGALAGELFF.

V usage is TRBV19 and J usage is TRBJ1-5; D is uncertain. The length of the CDR3 is 14 residues. Trimming left V 3 bases short and J 6 bases short, with 12 bases between. Looked up from germline, CDR1 is LNHDA and CDR2 is SQIVND (reference sequence). CDR3 sequence (DNA): TGTGCCAGTAGTATCCGGGGTTTGGGTCAGCCCCAGCATTTT. Translated, it gives CASSIRGLGQPQHF.

This clone came up once. The CDR3 bases are TGTGCCAGCAGAACCATCCGGGACAGGGGCCCTTACGGCACCTTC. Translated: CASRTIRDRGPYGTF. The V gene is TRBV2, the J gene TRBJ1-2; TRBD1 aligns across 10 bases. With V trimmed by 6 bases and J by 13 bases, 17 bases remained unmatched. This CDR3 comprises 15 residues. Germline assignment: CDR1 SNHLY and CDR2 FYNNEI.

This clone was recorded once. V is TRBV28 and J is TRBJ2-3; possibly TRBD2 for D (5 bases). The CDR3 consists of 13 residues. Trimming cost V 7 bases and J 3 bases, with 11 bases left between them. Germline V gives CDR1 MDHEN, CDR2 SYDVKM. DNA of the CDR3: TGTGCCAGCACCTCGGGATGGACAGATACGCAGTATTTT. This sequence encodes CASTSGWTDTQYF.

This clone appeared a single time. This chain joins TRBV4-2 and TRBJ2-1; D is possibly TRBD2 (6 bases). Deletions cut 1 base from V and 4 bases from J, with 14 bases between. The CDR3 has 16 residues. CDR1 is LGHNA and CDR2 is YNFKEQ in the germline V gene. The CDR3 loop reads CASSQGLSGYYNEQFF. The CDR3 nucleotides are TGTGCCAGCAGCCAAGGTCTCAGCGGGTATTACAATGAGCAGTTCTTC.

The chain combines TRBV2 with TRBJ1-5; D ambiguous. Trimming took 6 bases from V and 2 from J, leaving 14 bases between them. Germline-derived CDR1 and CDR2 are SNHLY and FYNNEI. This CDR3 region has 15 residues. The CDR3 region is CASSQFPGGNQPQHF. The DNA of the CDR3 is TGTGCCAGCAGCCAATTCCCCGGGGGCAATCAGCCCCAGCATTTT.

The chain joins TRBV23-1 to TRBJ2-1, with D possibly TRBD1 on 6 matching bases. TRBV23-1 is assigned to the ORF class and has an uncertain function. This CDR3 contains 14 residues. Trimming stripped 7 bases from V and 8 bases from J, with 18 bases between. This CDR3 is CASTRQDKADEQFF. CDR3 nucleotide sequence: TGCGCCAGCACCAGACAGGATAAGGCAGATGAGCAGTTCTTC.